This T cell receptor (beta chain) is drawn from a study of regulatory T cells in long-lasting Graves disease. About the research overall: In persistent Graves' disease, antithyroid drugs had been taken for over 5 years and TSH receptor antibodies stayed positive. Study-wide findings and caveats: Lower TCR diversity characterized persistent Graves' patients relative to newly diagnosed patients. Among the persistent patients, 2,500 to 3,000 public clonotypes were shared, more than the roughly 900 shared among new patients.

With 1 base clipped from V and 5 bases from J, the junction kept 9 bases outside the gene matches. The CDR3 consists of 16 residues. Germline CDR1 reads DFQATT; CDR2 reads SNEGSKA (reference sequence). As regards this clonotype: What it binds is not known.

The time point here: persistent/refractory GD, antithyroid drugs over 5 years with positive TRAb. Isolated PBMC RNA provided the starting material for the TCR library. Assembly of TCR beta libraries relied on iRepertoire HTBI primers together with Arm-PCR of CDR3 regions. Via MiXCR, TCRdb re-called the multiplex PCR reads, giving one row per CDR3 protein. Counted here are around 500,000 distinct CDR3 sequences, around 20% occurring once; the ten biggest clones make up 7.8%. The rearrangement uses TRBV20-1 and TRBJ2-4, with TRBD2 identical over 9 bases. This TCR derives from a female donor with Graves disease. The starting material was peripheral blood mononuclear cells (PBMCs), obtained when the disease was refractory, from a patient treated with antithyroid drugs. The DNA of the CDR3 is TGCAGTGCTAGAGGGTGGGCTAGCGGGATCCAAAACATTCAGTACTTC. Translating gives CSARGWASGIQNIQYF.